This T cell receptor (beta chain) was sequenced in a study of blood T cell repertoires in COVID-19. About the study: Both acute and convalescent COVID-19 samples were obtained from the United States, Italy and Spain.

Profiling relied on immunoSEQ multiplex PCR, and the TCRdb table lists in-frame clones only, not all of them. The repertoire holds some 46,000 clones, 70% to 90% seen once, with approximately 33% in the top ten. The junction had 6 bases not matched to a gene; V was cut back by 5 bases and J by 4 bases. The CDR3 contains 15 residues. From germline, CDR1 is SGHVS and CDR2 FQNEAQ. The rearrangement uses TRBV7-8 and TRBJ1-3, with 9 bases identical to TRBD1. The sequence was obtained from a woman of 80 years or more with COVID-19, enrolled during active disease. The material sequenced was peripheral blood. The DNA for the CDR3 is TGTGCCAGCAGCCGGACAGGGGATCCCGGAAACACCATATATTTT. Translated, it gives CASSRTGDPGNTIYF.